This entry concerns a single T cell receptor (beta chain). Its antigen is not known. This CDR3 comprises 16 residues. The V gene lost 4 bases and the J gene lost 4 bases, with 19 bases spanning the gap. Germline V gene data show CDR1 as LNHDA and CDR2 as SQIVND (reference sequence). Library preparation for TCR beta used quantitative 5'-RACE with molecular barcodes. TCRdb passed the 5' RACE reads through MiXCR, listing each CDR3 protein once. The table has 39,000 or so distinct CDR3 sequences, 10% seen once. These data come from a study of CD8 T cells in ankylosing spondylitis. The study's findings and limits: Some of the motif variants had earlier been found in reactive arthritis patients' fluid and blood. The clones that were linked to disease were reported to be significantly enriched in matched synovial fluid samples from ankylosing spondylitis patients.

The sample taken for sequencing was blood, either unsorted or a sorted T cell fraction (not recorded which). V usage is TRBV19 and J usage is TRBJ1-1, with D maybe TRBD1 (6 bases). This TCR came from a male donor with ankylosing spondylitis or in good health (not recorded which). The CDR3 region has the DNA TGTGCCAGTAGTACTCGACAGGAGAAGGGCGGCACTGAAGCTTTCTTT. It encodes CASSTRQEKGGTEAFF.